Shown below are 8 T cell receptor beta chains from a single sample sequenced in a study of T cells in Graves' hyperthyroidism and ophthalmopathy. RNA transcripts gave rise to amplified TCR beta CDR3 regions. Researchers ran a first-round RT-PCR on the TCR CDR3 using the HTBI primer set. TCRdb itself ran the multiplex PCR reads through MiXCR, one entry per CDR3 protein. The sample contains a few hundred thousand distinct CDR3 sequences, more than 12% of which appear only once. The sample was blood. Receptors were obtained from a woman aged 25 to 39 with Graves' hyperthyroidism.

This clonotype was observed at least ten times. V is TRBV6-1 and J is TRBJ2-1; 7 nucleotides line up with TRBD2. The CDR3 has 16 amino acids. Germline CDR1 MNHNS, CDR2 SASEGT. V shed 5 bases, J shed 4 bases, and the junction held 11 bases outside the gene matches. DNA of the CDR3: TGTGCCAGCAGTCAAGTCCTCCGGGGACTATACAATGAGCAGTTCTTC. Amino acids: CASSQVLRGLYNEQFF.

A word on this clonotype: A much bigger clone sits one base away, suggesting this may be a read error. The rearrangement joins TRBV24-1 to TRBJ2-1; the D is unclear. V shed 4 bases and J shed 5 bases, with 5 bases lying between them. In germline, CDR1 is KGHDR, CDR2 SFDVKD. The CDR3 sequence is 12 residues long. CDR3 coding DNA: TGTGCCACCAGTGACACCAACAATGAGCAGTTCTTC. As protein: CATSDTNNEQFF.

This clonotype was observed at least ten times. The chain is built from TRBV28 and TRBJ1-2; maybe TRBD1 (6 bases). Deletions cut 5 bases from V and 5 bases from J, with 12 bases between. This CDR3 comprises 13 residues. Germline values: CDR1 MDHEN, CDR2 SYDVKM. The CDR3 DNA is TGTGCCAGCAGTCAAGGGACACCTTATGGCTACACCTTC. It codes for CASSQGTPYGYTF.

This clonotype was recorded many times. The chain is built from TRBV28 and TRBJ2-7, with D perhaps matching TRBD1 (6 bases). Germline values: CDR1 MDHEN, CDR2 SYDVKM. The CDR3 length is 13 residues. V shed 5 bases and J shed 4 bases, with 12 bases lying between them. CDR3 in DNA: TGTGCCAGCAGTCAGGGGAGCGGTTACGAGCAGTACTTC. Its translation is CASSQGSGYEQYF.

The chain carries TRBV18 and TRBJ2-1, with 11 positions matching TRBD2. The V gene end was trimmed by 2 bases and the J gene end by 8 bases; junction bases not matched to a gene: 2. Germline CDR1 reads KGHSH; CDR2 reads LQKENI. The CDR3 covers 14 residues. In DNA form, the CDR3 reads TGTGCCAGCTCACCAGTACTAGCGGGAGATGAGCAGTTCTTC. This sequence encodes CASSPVLAGDEQFF. Filled out from reference TRBV18 and TRBJ2-1, the complete variable domain reads NAGVMQNPRHLVRRRGQEARLRCSPMKGHSHVYWYRQLPEEGLKFMVYLQKENIIDESGMPKERFSAEFPKEGPSILRIQQVVRGDSAAYFCASSPVLAGDEQFFGPGTRLTVL.

This clonotype was counted many times. The chain links TRBV18 to TRBJ2-1; 9 positions match TRBD2. Germline V gene data show CDR1 as KGHSH and CDR2 as LQKENI. The CDR3 covers 17 residues. Trimming took 6 bases from V and 2 from J; bases not matched to a gene: 11. CDR3 coding DNA: TGTGCCAGCTCCCCCCTTGATAGCGGGAGCACCTACAATGAGCAGTTCTTC. Its protein product is CASSPLDSGSTYNEQFF.

V gene TRBV5-1 combines with J gene TRBJ2-7; possibly TRBD1 or TRBD2 for D (5 bases each). The germline CDR1 and CDR2 sequences are SGHRS and YFSETQ. V lost 4 bases and J 5 bases, leaving 13 bases between the germline ends. The CDR3 is 13 amino acids. The CDR3: CASSPGRGHEQYF. CDR3 DNA: TGCGCCAGCAGCCCCGGAAGGGGACACGAGCAGTACTTC.

This clonotype occurred a few times. V gene TRBV25-1 combines with J gene TRBJ2-7, with 7 bases aligning to TRBD2. Per the germline V gene, CDR1 is MGHDK and CDR2 is SYGVNS. CDR3 length: 12 amino acids. V dropped 7 bases and J dropped 7; count of bases not matched to a gene: 7. The DNA of the CDR3 is TGTGCCAGCAAAAGGGAGGGGTGGGAGCAGTACTTC. It translates to CASKREGWEQYF.